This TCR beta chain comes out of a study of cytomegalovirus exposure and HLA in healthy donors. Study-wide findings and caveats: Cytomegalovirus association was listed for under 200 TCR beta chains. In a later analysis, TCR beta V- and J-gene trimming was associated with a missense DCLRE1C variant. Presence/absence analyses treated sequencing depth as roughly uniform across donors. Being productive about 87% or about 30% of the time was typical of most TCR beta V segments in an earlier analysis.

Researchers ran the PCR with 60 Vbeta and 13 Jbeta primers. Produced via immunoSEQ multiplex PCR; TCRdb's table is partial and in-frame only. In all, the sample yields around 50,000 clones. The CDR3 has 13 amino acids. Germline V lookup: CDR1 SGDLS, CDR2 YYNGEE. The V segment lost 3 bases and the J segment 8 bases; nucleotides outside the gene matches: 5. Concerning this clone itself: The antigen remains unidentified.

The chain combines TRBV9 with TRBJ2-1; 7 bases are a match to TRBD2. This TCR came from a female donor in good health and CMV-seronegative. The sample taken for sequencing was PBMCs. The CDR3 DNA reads TGTGCCAGCAGCGGGACTAGTGTACATGAGCAGTTCTTC. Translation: CASSGTSVHEQFF.